This TCR beta chain is drawn from a study of cytomegalovirus exposure and HLA in healthy donors. As for the study in general: A prior study identified approximately 110 million unique TCR beta sequences from about 200 million T cells.

A word on this clone: The antigen remains unidentified.

General study results and limits: Further analysis was carried out later, and it showed several of the most significant clusters appearing linked to common viral pathogens.

Everyone who donated was a healthy bone marrow donor. The PCR had 60 Vbeta and 13 Jbeta primers. Original data processing: A later analysis tallied 65 million to 85 million unique TCR beta chains, around 9.9 million of them shared. The protocol was immunoSEQ multiplex PCR, while the TCRdb copy is restricted to in-frame clones and leaves out a portion. That table is the source of V, J and clone size, and D and trimming were worked out from the DNA. This listing includes 65,000 to 80,000 clones. V was pared by 0 bases and J by 1 base, with 4 bases between. The CDR3 is made up of 13 amino acids. In germline, CDR1 is SGHRS, CDR2 YFSETQ.

Sequencing used PBMCs. The chain recombines TRBV5-1 with TRBJ1-1; no firm D call. The sequence derives from a young man in good health and CMV-seronegative. The CDR3, as DNA: TGCGCCAGCAGCTTGGACACGAACACTGAAGCTTTCTTT. Its translation: CASSLDTNTEAFF.